Listed here are 26 T cell receptor beta chains from one sample, sequenced in a study of blood T cells in healthy people across ages. Primed by a sample-barcoded 5' primer and a J-beta primer mix, a second PCR proceeded for about 6 to 11 cycles. One entry per CDR3 protein results from TCRdb running MiXCR on the 5' RACE reads. Among around 870,000 distinct CDR3 sequences listed, around 28% were seen once. The material sequenced was blood. These receptors were obtained from an elderly woman in good health.

This clonotype was observed at least ten times. This chain uses TRBV20-1 with TRBJ1-6; D call uncertain. The CDR3 extends over 13 amino acids. The germline CDR1 and CDR2 sequences are DFQATT and SNEGSKA (reference sequence). With 6 bases removed from V and 9 bases from J, the gap between germline ends came to 15 bases. The CDR3: CSATPGGFSPLHF. The DNA of the CDR3 is TGCAGTGCCACACCAGGCGGCTTTTCACCCCTCCACTTT.

This clonotype was counted a few times. V and J are TRBV3-1 and TRBJ1-1; TRBD1 is a possible D gene (5 bases). There are 14 residues in the CDR3. Trimming shortened V by 1 base and J by 5 bases, and 11 bases separated the two germline ends. The germline gives CDR1 LGHDT, CDR2 YNNKEL (reference sequence). The CDR3 DNA follows: TGTGCCAGCAGCCAAGCGGACACCCAAACTGAAGCTTTCTTT. Translating gives CASSQADTQTEAFF.

This chain uses TRBV15 with TRBJ2-2; D gene ambiguous. Trimming removed 0 bases from V and 4 bases from J, with 9 bases in between. Germline V gene sequence: CDR1 LNHNV, CDR2 YYDKDF (reference sequence). CDR3 length: 15 amino acids. CDR3 in amino acids: CATSRDLTRTGELFF. The DNA for the CDR3 is TGTGCCACCAGCAGAGACCTCACACGCACCGGGGAGCTGTTTTTT.

The V call is TRBV2, the J call TRBJ1-1; the D is unclear. Trimming took off 5 bases at V and 1 base at J, with 11 bases between the two ends. Per the germline V gene, CDR1 is SNHLY and CDR2 is FYNNEI. CDR3 length: 14 amino acids. This CDR3 reads CASSSTLSNTEAFF. The CDR3 nucleotides are TGTGCCAGCAGTAGCACGCTTTCGAACACTGAAGCTTTCTTT.

There are a few counts of this clonotype. The V call is TRBV10-1, the J call TRBJ1-1; tentative D call: TRBD1 (5 bases). Germline V gene sequence: CDR1 WNHNN, CDR2 SYGVQD (reference sequence). This CDR3 is 13 amino acids long. The germline V and J ends were trimmed by 0 bases and 9 bases, with 11 bases remaining between them. CDR3 in DNA: TGCGCCAGCAGTGAGTCGGGGGTAGGGCAAGCTTTCTTT. Its translation is CASSESGVGQAFF.

CDR3 residues: CASSSSGEGLASYEQYF. CDR3 DNA: TGTGCCAGCTCCTCCTCCGGGGAGGGTTTAGCGTCCTACGAGCAGTACTTC. The V gene is TRBV11-2, the J gene TRBJ2-5; TRBD2 agrees at 7 bases. TRBJ2-7 explains the end of the DNA better; the J call may be wrong. CDR1 SGHAT and CDR2 FQNNGV come from the germline V gene. This CDR3 has 17 residues.

The V and J genes are TRBV30 and TRBJ2-1; D unclear. With 3 bases removed from V and 4 bases from J, the gap between germline ends came to 4 bases. The CDR3 is 11 amino acids. CDR1 is GTSNPN and CDR2 is SVGIG in the germline V gene (reference sequence). DNA for the CDR3: TGTGCCTGGAGCCCGTACAATGAGCAGTTCTTC. Residues: CAWSPYNEQFF.

The chain employs TRBV6-6 and TRBJ1-1, with 9 positions matching TRBD1. The junction had 15 bases not matched to a gene; V was cut back by 4 bases and J by 6 bases. The CDR3 is made up of 17 amino acids. Germline V gene data show CDR1 as MNHNY and CDR2 as SVGAGI (reference sequence). The CDR3 spells CASSSTPSTQGAAEAFF. The CDR3 DNA reads as TGTGCCAGCAGTTCAACCCCCTCCACACAGGGGGCTGCTGAAGCTTTCTTT.

This clonotype was counted only a few times. Given a much more abundant clone one base away, this may be a read error. V usage is TRBV7-2 and J usage is TRBJ2-5; 11 nucleotides line up with TRBD2. J lost 2 bases, V lost 2 bases, and 4 bases had no gene match. In germline, CDR1 is SGHTA, CDR2 FQGNSA. This CDR3 spans 16 amino acids. The CDR3 reads CASSLKGLAVQETQYF. CDR3 bases: TGTGCCAGCAGCTTAAAGGGACTAGCGGTTCAAGAGACCCAGTACTTC.

At least ten counts were recorded for this clonotype. This chain joins TRBV4-3 and TRBJ2-1, with a possible D match to TRBD2 (5 bases). The V gene lost 2 bases and the J gene lost 5 bases, with 10 bases spanning the gap. The germline V gene has CDR1 LGHNA and CDR2 YSLEER. CDR3 length equals 14 residues. For the CDR3, the DNA is TGCGCCAGCAGCCAAAACAGCGGTGACAATGAGCAGTTCTTC. Protein product: CASSQNSGDNEQFF.

This clonotype was detected many times. This chain joins TRBV12-3 or TRBV12-4 and TRBJ2-3; 9 bases fit TRBD2. This CDR3 is 18 amino acids long. V trimming: 2 bases; J trimming: 2 bases; junction bases outside the gene matches: 11. The CDR3 region has the DNA TGTGCCAGCAGTTTATCTGGGACTAGCCAAGCTAACACAGATACGCAGTATTTT. It codes for CASSLSGTSQANTDTQYF.

For this clonotype: A much larger clone lies a single base off, so this may be a read error. The genes are TRBV11-2 and TRBJ2-5; D unclear. CDR1 is SGHAT, CDR2 FQNNGV, per germline. This CDR3 comprises 13 residues. V lost 0 bases and J 11 bases, leaving 13 bases between the germline ends. CDR3 bases: TGTGCCAGCAGCTTAGATCAGACAACAGAGCAGTACTTC. This sequence encodes CASSLDQTTEQYF.

This clonotype was detected many times. The chain carries TRBV7-8 and TRBJ2-5; D is perhaps TRBD2 (5 bases). The V end was cut by 3 bases, the J end by 5 bases, with 10 bases between. Germline CDR1 reads SGHVS; CDR2 reads FQNEAQ. The CDR3 totals 13 residues. Here the CDR3 reads CASSLTTWETQYF. DNA of the CDR3: TGTGCCAGCAGCTTGACTACATGGGAGACCCAGTACTTC.

This clonotype was observed many times. This chain uses TRBV6-5 with TRBJ2-7, with 7 nucleotides matching TRBD1. Germline loops: CDR1 MNHEY, CDR2 SVGAGI. The CDR3 loop spans 14 amino acids. The ends lost 5 bases at V and 0 bases at J; junction bases unmatched: 4. The chain's CDR3 is CASSRDSVSYEQYF. Written as DNA, the CDR3 is TGTGCCAGCAGTAGGGACAGCGTCTCCTACGAGCAGTACTTC.

This clonotype was found a few times. The chain has TRBV6-6 and TRBJ2-1; 7 positions match TRBD2. Germline V lookup: CDR1 MNHNY, CDR2 SVGAGI (reference sequence). CDR3 length: 12 amino acids. The J segment lost 9 bases and the V segment lost 6 bases, leaving 5 bases of the junction unmatched. The CDR3: CASRSSGGEQFF. The CDR3 nucleotides read TGTGCCAGCAGATCCTCGGGGGGTGAGCAGTTCTTC.

Only one count was recorded for this clonotype. V is TRBV13 and J is TRBJ2-3; D is uncertain. The V and J ends lost 2 bases and 4 bases respectively, with 7 bases between them. CDR3 length: 13 residues. The V gene's germline CDR1 is PRHDT and CDR2 FYEKMQ (reference sequence). This CDR3 reads CASSLSPSDTQYF. DNA for the CDR3: TGTGCCAGCAGCTTAAGCCCGTCAGATACGCAGTATTTT.

The chain links TRBV2 to TRBJ2-3; D may be TRBD2 (6 bases). The length of the CDR3 is 16 residues. Germline CDR1 SNHLY, CDR2 FYNNEI. V was pared by 6 bases and J by 1 base, with 17 bases between. CDR3 protein: CASSRDSISGTDTQYF. The DNA for the CDR3 is TGTGCCAGCAGCCGGGACTCGATCTCCGGCACAGATACGCAGTATTTT.

This clonotype was counted many times. The chain combines TRBV27 with TRBJ1-5; maybe TRBD1 (5 bases). This CDR3 contains 12 residues. Between the trimmed V and J ends, which lost 6 bases and 7 bases, there was a span of 10 bases. Germline CDR1 MNHEY, CDR2 SMNVEV (reference sequence). The chain's CDR3 is CASRGPGQPQHF. The CDR3 coding sequence is TGTGCCAGCAGGGGGCCGGGACAGCCCCAGCATTTT.

The rearrangement uses TRBV6-1 and TRBJ2-7; 8 bases fit TRBD1. The junction had 10 bases not matched to a gene; V was cut back by 4 bases and J by 2 bases. The CDR3 is made up of 16 amino acids. Per germline, CDR1 MNHNS and CDR2 SASEGT. CDR3 region: CASSGGHRGATYEQYF. CDR3 DNA: TGTGCCAGCAGTGGTGGACACAGGGGGGCCACCTACGAGCAGTACTTC.

Many counts were recorded for this clonotype. The rearrangement uses TRBV14 and TRBJ1-5, with D possibly TRBD1 on 6 matching bases. CDR1 and CDR2 (germline): SGHDN, FVKESK. This CDR3 contains 14 residues. Trimming removed 4 bases from V and 3 bases from J, with 10 bases in between. The CDR3 spells CASSPTGLNQPQHF. CDR3 DNA sequence: TGTGCCAGCAGCCCGACAGGCCTCAATCAGCCCCAGCATTTT.

This clonotype was picked up many times. This rearrangement joins TRBV19 to TRBJ2-5; possibly TRBD2 for D (5 bases). The V gene lost 9 bases and the J gene lost 1 base, with 6 bases spanning the gap. This CDR3 comprises 11 residues. CDR1 is LNHDA, CDR2 SQIVND, per germline (reference sequence). CDR3 loop: CASGIQETQYF. CDR3 DNA: TGTGCCAGCGGGATCCAAGAGACCCAGTACTTC.

As to this clonotype: This may be a read error: a much more frequent sequence differs by one nucleotide. V usage is TRBV5-1 and J usage is TRBJ1-1; tentatively, D is TRBD1 (6 bases). The V and J ends lost 3 bases and 5 bases respectively, with 17 bases between them. This CDR3 spans 15 amino acids. Per germline, CDR1 SGHRS and CDR2 YFSETQ. CDR3 coding DNA: TGCGCCAGCAGCTCCGGCGGGACACTAAGAACTGAAGCTTTCTTT. Translation gives CASSSGGTLRTEAFF.

This clonotype was observed a few times. V is TRBV6-2 or TRBV6-3 and J is TRBJ2-5, with 10 bases matching TRBD1. Matching the DNA end better, TRBJ2-7 makes the J call doubtful. Germline V CDR1 and CDR2: MNHEY, SVGEGT. The CDR3 has 14 amino acids. CDR3 nucleotide sequence: TGTGCCAGCAGGACGACAGGGGGCATAGGCGAGCAGTACTTC. Encoded protein: CASRTTGGIGEQYF.

Ten or more counts support this clonotype. The rearrangement joins TRBV20-1 to TRBJ1-6; tentative D call: TRBD1 (5 bases). V lost 2 bases, J lost 8 bases, and 22 bases lay in between. The CDR3 extends over 17 amino acids. CDR1 DFQATT and CDR2 SNEGSKA come from the germline V gene (reference sequence). CDR3 sequence reads: CSARPIRDPARDSPLHF. CDR3 DNA: TGCAGTGCTAGACCCATTAGGGACCCGGCAAGAGATTCACCCCTCCACTTT.

This clonotype was detected many times. In nucleotides, the CDR3 is TGCAGTGGTTATGGGACAGGATTGAGCTATGGCTACACCTTC. This sequence encodes CSGYGTGLSYGYTF. The genes are TRBV20-1 and TRBJ1-2; 8 positions match TRBD1. V dropped 7 bases and J dropped 4; count of bases not matched to a gene: 11. Germline V gene lookup returns CDR1 DFQATT and CDR2 SNEGSKA (reference sequence). The CDR3 is made up of 14 amino acids.

This clonotype has a count of ten or more. The chain links TRBV6-2 or TRBV6-3 to TRBJ2-1, with 8 positions matching TRBD1. V shed 6 bases and J 7 bases; nucleotides not matched to a gene: 14. The CDR3 has 16 residues. Germline loops: CDR1 MNHEY, CDR2 SVGEGT. CDR3 protein: CASRKTGGTPLNEQFF. The CDR3 bases are TGTGCCAGCAGGAAAACAGGGGGTACCCCCTTAAATGAGCAGTTCTTC.